The rows below give T cell receptor beta chains drawn from one sample of a study of cytomegalovirus exposure and HLA in healthy donors. TCRdb's copy holds only in-frame clones and misses some; the assay was immunoSEQ multiplex PCR. The sample includes about 120,000 clones, 65% to 80% of them seen just once. The sequenced sample was PBMCs. Every receptor here comes from a woman aged 40-49 years in good health and CMV-seropositive. Both conserved end residues are part of each CDR3. Fields, in order: clone size, V gene, CDR3 length, D gene, J gene, CDR3 DNA, CDR3 protein. The D gene is left open where the match is weak. Rows may omit the clone size; those that give it use once, few, many or a size class.

NA	TRBV4-3	15	NA	TRBJ2-7	TGCGCCAGCAGCCAAGATTTGGCGGTAGCCTACGAGCAGTACTTC	CASSQDLAVAYEQYF
NA	TRBV4-3	15	TRBD1	TRBJ1-3	TGCGCCAGCAGCCAAGGCACAGGGGGAGGAAACACCATATATTTT	CASSQGTGGGNTIYF
NA	TRBV4-3	13	NA	TRBJ2-7	TGCGCCAGCAGCCAAGATCAGATGAACGAGCAGTACTTC	CASSQDQMNEQYF
few	TRBV7-9	14	NA	TRBJ1-5	TGTGCCAGCAGCCCATCCTCCACTGTGTGGCCCCAGCATTTT	CASSPSSTVWPQHF
NA	TRBV29-1	12	NA	TRBJ1-2	TGCAGCGTTGACGACAGCCTCTATGGCTACACCTTC	CSVDDSLYGYTF
few	TRBV12-5	13	NA	TRBJ2-2	TGTGCTAGTGGCCTACATTGGACTGGGGAGCTGTTTTTT	CASGLHWTGELFF
NA	TRBV27	13	NA	TRBJ2-7	TGTGCCAGCAGTTTATCGCTCGGGGGATCAAGAGACTTC	CASSLSLGGSRDF
NA	TRBV6-4	16	TRBD1	TRBJ1-1	TGTGCCAGCAGCCGAGGGACAGGGGGCTCTCCCACTGAAGCTTTCTTT	CASSRGTGGSPTEAFF
NA	TRBV7-9	17	TRBD2	TRBJ2-5	TGTGCCAGCAGCTTACCACTAGCGGGAGGGGGACAAGAGACCCAGTACTTC	CASSLPLAGGGQETQYF
few	TRBV7-2	15	NA	TRBJ1-1	TGTGCCAGCAGAAGTCAGGGCTCCATGAACACTGAAGCTTTCTTT	CASRSQGSMNTEAFF